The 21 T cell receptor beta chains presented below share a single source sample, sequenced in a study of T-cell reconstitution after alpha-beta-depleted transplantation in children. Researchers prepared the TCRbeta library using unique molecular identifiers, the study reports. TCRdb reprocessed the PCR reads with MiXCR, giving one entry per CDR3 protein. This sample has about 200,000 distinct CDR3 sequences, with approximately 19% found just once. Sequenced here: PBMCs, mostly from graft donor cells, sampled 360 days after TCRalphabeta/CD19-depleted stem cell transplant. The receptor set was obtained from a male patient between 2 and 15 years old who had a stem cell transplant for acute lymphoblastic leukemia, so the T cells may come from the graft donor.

Here the CDR3 DNA reads TGTGCCAGCAGCTTGGCCGGGACATTTTTAGCCAAAAACATTCAGTACTTC. Translation: CASSLAGTFLAKNIQYF. The genes are TRBV5-6 and TRBJ2-4, with D perhaps matching TRBD1 (6 bases). The germline V and J ends were trimmed by 0 bases and 0 bases, with 13 bases remaining between them. The CDR3 loop spans 17 amino acids. Germline CDR1 SGHDT, CDR2 YYEEEE.

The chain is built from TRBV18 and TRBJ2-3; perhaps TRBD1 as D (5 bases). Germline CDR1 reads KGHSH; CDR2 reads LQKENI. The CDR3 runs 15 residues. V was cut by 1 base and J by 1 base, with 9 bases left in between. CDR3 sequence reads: CASSPRTTRTDTQYF. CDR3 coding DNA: TGTGCCAGCTCACCACGGACAACTCGCACAGATACGCAGTATTTT.

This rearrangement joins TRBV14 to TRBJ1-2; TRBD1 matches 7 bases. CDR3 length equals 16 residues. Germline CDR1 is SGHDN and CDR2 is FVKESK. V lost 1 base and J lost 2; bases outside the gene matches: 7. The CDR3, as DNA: TGTGCCAGCAGCCAAGCCGCCGGGACAGAGAACTATGGCTACACCTTC. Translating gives CASSQAAGTENYGYTF.

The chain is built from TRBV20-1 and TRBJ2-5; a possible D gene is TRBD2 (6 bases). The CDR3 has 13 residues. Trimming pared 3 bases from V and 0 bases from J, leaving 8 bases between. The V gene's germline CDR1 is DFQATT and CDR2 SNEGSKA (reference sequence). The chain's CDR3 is CSASGRDQETQYF. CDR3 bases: TGCAGTGCTAGCGGGAGAGACCAAGAGACCCAGTACTTC.

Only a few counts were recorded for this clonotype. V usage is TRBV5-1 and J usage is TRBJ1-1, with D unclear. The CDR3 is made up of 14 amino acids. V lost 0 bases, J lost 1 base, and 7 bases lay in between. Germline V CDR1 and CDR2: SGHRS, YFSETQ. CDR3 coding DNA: TGCGCCAGCAGCTTGGATTTACGGAACACTGAAGCTTTCTTT. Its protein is CASSLDLRNTEAFF.

CDR3 DNA: TGTGCCAGCAGCTTAGCGGCACTCGGACCATCCTCTGGGGCCAACGTCCTGACTTTC. As protein: CASSLAALGPSSGANVLTF. The genes are TRBV7-8 and TRBJ2-6, with D hard to call. Trimming removed 0 bases at V and 0 bases at J, with 15 bases between. The germline gives CDR1 SGHVS, CDR2 FQNEAQ. CDR3 length equals 19 residues.

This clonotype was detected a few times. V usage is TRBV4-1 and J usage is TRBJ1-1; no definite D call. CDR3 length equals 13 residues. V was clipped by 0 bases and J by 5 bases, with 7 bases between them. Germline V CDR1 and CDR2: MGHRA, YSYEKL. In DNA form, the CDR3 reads TGCGCCAGCAGCCAAGAGGGAAAAACTGAAGCTTTCTTT. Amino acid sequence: CASSQEGKTEAFF.

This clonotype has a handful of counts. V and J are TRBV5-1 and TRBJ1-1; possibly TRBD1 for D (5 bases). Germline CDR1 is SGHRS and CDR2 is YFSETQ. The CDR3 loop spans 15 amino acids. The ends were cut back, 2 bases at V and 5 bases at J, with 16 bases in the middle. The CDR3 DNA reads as TGCGCCAGCAGCTTTAATTGGGACCATGGGACTGAAGCTTTCTTT. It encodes CASSFNWDHGTEAFF. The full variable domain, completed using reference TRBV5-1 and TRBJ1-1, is KAGVTQTPRYLIKTRGQQVTLSCSPISGHRSVSWYQQTPGQGLQFLFEYFSETQRNKGNFPGRFSGRQFSNSRSEMNVSTLELGDSALYLCASSFNWDHGTEAFFGQGTRLTVV.

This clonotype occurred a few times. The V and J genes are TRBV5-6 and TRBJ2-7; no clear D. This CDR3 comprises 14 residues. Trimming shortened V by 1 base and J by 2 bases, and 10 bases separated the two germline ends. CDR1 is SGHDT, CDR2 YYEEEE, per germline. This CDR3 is CASSLMAEPYEQYF. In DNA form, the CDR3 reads TGTGCCAGCAGCTTGATGGCTGAACCCTACGAGCAGTACTTC.

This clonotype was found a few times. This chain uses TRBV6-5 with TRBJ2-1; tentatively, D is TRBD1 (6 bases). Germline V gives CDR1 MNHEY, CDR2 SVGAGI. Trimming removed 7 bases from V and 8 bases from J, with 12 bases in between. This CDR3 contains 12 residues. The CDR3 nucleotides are TGTGCCAGCACCAGAGGGGGACATGAGCAGTTCTTC. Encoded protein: CASTRGGHEQFF.

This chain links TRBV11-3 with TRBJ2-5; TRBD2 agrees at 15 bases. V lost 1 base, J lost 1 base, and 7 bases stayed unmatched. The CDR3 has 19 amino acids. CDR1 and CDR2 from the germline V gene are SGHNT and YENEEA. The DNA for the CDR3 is TGTGCCAGCAGCTTAGTATTTGGACTAGCGGGGGGGTCCCAAGAGACCCAGTACTTC. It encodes CASSLVFGLAGGSQETQYF.

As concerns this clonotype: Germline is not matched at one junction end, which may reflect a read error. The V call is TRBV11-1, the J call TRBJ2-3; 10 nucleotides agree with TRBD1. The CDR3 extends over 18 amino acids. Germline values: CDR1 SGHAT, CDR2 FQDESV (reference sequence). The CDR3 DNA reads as TGTGCCAGCAGTTTAGCGTCAACTGGGGACAGGGGATCAGATACGCAGTATTTT. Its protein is CASSLASTGDRGSDTQYF.

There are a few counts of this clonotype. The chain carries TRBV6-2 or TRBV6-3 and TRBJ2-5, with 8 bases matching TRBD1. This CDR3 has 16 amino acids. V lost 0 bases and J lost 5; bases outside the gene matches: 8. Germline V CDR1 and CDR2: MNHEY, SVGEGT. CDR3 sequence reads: CASSYSRGRGLETQYF. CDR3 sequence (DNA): TGTGCCAGCAGTTACTCGAGAGGCAGGGGGCTGGAGACCCAGTACTTC.

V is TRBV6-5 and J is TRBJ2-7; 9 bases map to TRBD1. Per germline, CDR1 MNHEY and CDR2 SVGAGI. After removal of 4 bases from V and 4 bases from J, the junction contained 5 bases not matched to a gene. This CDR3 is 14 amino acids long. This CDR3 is CASSFYRGLYEQYF. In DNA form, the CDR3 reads TGTGCCAGCAGTTTCTACAGGGGGCTTTACGAGCAGTACTTC.

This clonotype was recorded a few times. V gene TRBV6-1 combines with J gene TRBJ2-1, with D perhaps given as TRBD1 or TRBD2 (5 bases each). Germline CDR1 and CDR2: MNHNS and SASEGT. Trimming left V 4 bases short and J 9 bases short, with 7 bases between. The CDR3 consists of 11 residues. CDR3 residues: CASSARGEQFF. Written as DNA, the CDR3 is TGTGCCAGCAGTGCGAGGGGTGAGCAGTTCTTC.

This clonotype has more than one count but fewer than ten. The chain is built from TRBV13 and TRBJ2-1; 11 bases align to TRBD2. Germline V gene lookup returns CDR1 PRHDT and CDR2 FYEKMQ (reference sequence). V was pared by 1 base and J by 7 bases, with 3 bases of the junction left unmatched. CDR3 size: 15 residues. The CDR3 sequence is CASSLASGGKNEQFF. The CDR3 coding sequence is TGTGCCAGCAGCTTAGCTAGCGGGGGGAAGAATGAGCAGTTCTTC.

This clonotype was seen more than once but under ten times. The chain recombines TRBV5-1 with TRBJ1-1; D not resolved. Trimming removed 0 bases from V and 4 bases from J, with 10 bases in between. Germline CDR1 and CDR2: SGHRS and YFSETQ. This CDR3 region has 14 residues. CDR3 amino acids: CASSLALEVTEAFF. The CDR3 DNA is TGCGCCAGCAGCTTGGCCCTCGAGGTCACTGAAGCTTTCTTT. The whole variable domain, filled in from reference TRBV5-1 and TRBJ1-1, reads KAGVTQTPRYLIKTRGQQVTLSCSPISGHRSVSWYQQTPGQGLQFLFEYFSETQRNKGNFPGRFSGRQFSNSRSEMNVSTLELGDSALYLCASSLALEVTEAFFGQGTRLTVV.

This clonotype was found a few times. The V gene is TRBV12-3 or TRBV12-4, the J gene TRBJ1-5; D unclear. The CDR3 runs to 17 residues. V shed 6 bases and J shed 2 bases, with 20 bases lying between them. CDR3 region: CASSYRGAGVGNQPQHF. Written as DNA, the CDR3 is TGTGCCAGCAGCTACCGCGGCGCCGGGGTTGGCAATCAGCCCCAGCATTTT.

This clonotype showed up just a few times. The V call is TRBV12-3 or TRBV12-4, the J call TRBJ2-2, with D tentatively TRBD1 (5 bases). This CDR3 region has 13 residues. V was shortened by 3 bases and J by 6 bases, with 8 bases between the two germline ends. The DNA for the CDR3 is TGTGCCAGCAGTTTTCAGACAGCCGGGGAGCTGTTTTTT. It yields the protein CASSFQTAGELFF.

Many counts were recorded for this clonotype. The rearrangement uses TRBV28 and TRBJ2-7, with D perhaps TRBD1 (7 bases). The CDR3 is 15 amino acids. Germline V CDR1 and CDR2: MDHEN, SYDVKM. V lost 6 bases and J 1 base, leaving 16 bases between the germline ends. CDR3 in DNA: TGTGCCAGCAGCATCCCAGGGGGGACGTCCTACGAGCAGTACTTC. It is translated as CASSIPGGTSYEQYF.

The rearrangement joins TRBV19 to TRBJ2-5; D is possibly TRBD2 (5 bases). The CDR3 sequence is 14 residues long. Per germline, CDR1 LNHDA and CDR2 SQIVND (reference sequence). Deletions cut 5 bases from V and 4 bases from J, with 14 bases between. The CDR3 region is CASSARGWGETQYF. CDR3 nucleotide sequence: TGTGCCAGTAGTGCACGGGGTTGGGGAGAGACCCAGTACTTC.